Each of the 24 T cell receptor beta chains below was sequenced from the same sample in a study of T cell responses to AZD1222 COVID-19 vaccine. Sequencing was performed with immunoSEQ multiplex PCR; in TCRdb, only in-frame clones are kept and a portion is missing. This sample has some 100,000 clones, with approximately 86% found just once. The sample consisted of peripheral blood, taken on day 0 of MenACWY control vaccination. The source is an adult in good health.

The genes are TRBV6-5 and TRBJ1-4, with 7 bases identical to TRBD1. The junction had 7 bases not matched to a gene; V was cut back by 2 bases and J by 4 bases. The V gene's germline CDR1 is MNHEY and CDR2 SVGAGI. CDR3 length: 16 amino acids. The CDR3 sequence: CASSYPGQDLNEKLFF. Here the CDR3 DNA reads TGTGCCAGCAGTTACCCTGGACAGGATCTTAATGAAAAACTGTTTTTT.

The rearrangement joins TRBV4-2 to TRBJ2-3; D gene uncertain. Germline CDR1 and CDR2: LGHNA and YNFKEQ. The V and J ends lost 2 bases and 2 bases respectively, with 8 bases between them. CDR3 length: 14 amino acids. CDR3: CASSQRKNTDTQYF. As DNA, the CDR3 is TGTGCCAGCAGCCAAAGAAAGAACACAGATACGCAGTATTTT.

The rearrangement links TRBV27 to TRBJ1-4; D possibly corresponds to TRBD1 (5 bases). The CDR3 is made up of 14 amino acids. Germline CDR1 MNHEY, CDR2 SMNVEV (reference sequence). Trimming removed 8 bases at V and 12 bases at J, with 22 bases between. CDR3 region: CASAKQQLEGELFF. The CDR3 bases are TGTGCCAGCGCCAAACAGCAGCTGGAAGGGGAACTGTTTTTT.

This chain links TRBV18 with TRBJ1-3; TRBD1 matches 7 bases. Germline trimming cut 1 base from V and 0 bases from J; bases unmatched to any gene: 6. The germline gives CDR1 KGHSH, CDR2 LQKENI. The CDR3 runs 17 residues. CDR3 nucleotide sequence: TGTGCCAGCTCACCACGACAGGGCATTTCCTCTGGAAACACCATATATTTT. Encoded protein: CASSPRQGISSGNTIYF. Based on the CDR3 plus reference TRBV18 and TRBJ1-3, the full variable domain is NAGVMQNPRHLVRRRGQEARLRCSPMKGHSHVYWYRQLPEEGLKFMVYLQKENIIDESGMPKERFSAEFPKEGPSILRIQQVVRGDSAAYFCASSPRQGISSGNTIYFGEGSWLTVV.

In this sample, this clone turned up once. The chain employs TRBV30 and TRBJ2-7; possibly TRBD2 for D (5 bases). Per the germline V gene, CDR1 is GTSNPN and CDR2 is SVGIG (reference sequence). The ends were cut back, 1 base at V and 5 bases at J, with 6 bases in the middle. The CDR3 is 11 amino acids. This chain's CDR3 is CAWSGGHEQYF. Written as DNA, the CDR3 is TGTGCCTGGAGTGGAGGGCACGAGCAGTACTTC.

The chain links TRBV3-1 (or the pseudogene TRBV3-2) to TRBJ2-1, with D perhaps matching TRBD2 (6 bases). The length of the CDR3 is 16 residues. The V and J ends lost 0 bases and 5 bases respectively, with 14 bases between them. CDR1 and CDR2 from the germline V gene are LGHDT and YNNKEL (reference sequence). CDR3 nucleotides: TGTGCCAGCAGCCAAGAAGGGTCCACGGGGGACAATGAGCAGTTCTTC. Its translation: CASSQEGSTGDNEQFF.

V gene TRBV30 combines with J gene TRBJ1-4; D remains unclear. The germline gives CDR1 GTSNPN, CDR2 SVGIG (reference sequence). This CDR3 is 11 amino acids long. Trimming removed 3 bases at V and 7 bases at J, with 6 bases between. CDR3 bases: TGTGCCTGGAGCCGAACTGAAAAACTGTTTTTT. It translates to CAWSRTEKLFF.

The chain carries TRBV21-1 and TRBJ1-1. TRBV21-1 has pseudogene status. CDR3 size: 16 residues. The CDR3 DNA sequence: TGTGCCAGCAGCTTTGTCCGGGCCCTCGAAGGCACTGAAGCTTTCTTT. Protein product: CASSFVRALEGTEAFF.

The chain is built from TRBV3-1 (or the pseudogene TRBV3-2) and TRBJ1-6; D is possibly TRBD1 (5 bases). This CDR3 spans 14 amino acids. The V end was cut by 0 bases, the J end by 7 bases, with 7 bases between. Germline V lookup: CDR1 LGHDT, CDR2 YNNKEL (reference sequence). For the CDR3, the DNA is TGTGCCAGCAGCCAAGAAGACAGAAATTCACCCCTCCACTTT. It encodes CASSQEDRNSPLHF.

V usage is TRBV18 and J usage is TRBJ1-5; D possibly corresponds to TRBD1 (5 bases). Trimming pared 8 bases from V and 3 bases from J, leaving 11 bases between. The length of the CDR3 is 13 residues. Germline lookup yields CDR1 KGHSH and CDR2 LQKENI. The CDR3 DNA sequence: TGTGCCAGCGGGGGTGGGGCCAATCAGCCCCAGCATTTT. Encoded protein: CASGGGANQPQHF.

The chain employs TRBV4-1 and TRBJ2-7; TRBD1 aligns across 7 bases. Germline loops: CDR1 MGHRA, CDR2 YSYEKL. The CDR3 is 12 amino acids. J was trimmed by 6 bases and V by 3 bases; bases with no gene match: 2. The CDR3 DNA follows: TGCGCCAGCAGCCAGACAGGGACCGAGCAGTACTTC. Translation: CASSQTGTEQYF.

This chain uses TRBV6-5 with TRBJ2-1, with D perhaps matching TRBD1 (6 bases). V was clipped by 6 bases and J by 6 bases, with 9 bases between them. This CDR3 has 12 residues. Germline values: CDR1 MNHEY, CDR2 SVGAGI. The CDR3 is CASRQGSNEQFF. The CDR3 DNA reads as TGTGCCAGCAGACAGGGTTCCAATGAGCAGTTCTTC.

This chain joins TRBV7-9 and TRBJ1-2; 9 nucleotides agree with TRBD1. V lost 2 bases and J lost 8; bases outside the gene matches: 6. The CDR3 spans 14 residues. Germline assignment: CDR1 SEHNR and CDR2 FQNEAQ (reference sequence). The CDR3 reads CASSLFGTGTGYTF. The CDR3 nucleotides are TGTGCCAGCAGCTTATTTGGGACAGGGACCGGCTACACCTTC.

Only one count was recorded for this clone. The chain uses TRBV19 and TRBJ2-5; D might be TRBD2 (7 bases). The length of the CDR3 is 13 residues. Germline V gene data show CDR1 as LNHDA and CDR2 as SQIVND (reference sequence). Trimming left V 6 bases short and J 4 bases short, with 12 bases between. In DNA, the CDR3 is TGTGCCAGTAGCCCGGGGGGCTTAGAGACCCAGTACTTC. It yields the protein CASSPGGLETQYF.

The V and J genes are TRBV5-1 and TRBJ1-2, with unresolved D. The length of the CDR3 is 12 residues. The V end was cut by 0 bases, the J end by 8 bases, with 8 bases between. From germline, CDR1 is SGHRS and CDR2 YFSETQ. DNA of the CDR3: TGCGCCAGCAGCTTGGATCAGTTCGGCTACACCTTC. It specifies CASSLDQFGYTF. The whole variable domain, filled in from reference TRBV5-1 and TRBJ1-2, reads KAGVTQTPRYLIKTRGQQVTLSCSPISGHRSVSWYQQTPGQGLQFLFEYFSETQRNKGNFPGRFSGRQFSNSRSEMNVSTLELGDSALYLCASSLDQFGYTFGSGTRLTVV.

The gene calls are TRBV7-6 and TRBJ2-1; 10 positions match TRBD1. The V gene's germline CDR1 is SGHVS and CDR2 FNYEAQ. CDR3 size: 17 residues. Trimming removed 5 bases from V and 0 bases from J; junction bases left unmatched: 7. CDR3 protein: CASSRWTGGSSYNEQFF. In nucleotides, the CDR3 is TGTGCCAGCAGCCGGTGGACAGGGGGAAGCTCCTACAATGAGCAGTTCTTC.

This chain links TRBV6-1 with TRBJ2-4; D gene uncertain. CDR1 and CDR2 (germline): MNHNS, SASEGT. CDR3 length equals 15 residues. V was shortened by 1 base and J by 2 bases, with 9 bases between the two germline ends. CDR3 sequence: CASSEGVQTKNIQYF. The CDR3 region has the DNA TGTGCCAGCAGTGAAGGGGTGCAGACCAAAAACATTCAGTACTTC.

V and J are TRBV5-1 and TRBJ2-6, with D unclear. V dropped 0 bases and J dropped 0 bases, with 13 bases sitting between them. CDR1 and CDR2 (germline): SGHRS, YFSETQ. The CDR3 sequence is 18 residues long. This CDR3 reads CASSLGPNFRSGANVLTF. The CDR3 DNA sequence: TGCGCCAGCAGCTTGGGGCCCAATTTCCGCTCTGGGGCCAACGTCCTGACTTTC.

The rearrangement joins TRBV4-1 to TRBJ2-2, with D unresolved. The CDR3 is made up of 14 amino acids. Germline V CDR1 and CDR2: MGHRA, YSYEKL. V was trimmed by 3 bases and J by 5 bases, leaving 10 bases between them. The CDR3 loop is CASSQGWWTGELFF. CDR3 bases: TGCGCCAGCAGCCAGGGGTGGTGGACCGGGGAGCTGTTTTTT.

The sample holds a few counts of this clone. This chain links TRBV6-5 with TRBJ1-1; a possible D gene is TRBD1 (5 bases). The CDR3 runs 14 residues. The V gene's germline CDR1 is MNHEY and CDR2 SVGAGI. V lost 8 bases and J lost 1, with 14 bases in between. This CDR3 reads CASRPGQTNTEAFF. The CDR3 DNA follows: TGTGCCAGCCGACCCGGACAAACGAACACTGAAGCTTTCTTT.

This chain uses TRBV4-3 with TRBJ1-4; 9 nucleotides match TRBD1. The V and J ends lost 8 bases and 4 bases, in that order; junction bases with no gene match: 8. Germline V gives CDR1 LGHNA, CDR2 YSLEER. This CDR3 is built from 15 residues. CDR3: CASAGTGSFNEKLFF. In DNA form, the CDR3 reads TGCGCCAGCGCCGGGACAGGGAGTTTTAATGAAAAACTGTTTTTT.

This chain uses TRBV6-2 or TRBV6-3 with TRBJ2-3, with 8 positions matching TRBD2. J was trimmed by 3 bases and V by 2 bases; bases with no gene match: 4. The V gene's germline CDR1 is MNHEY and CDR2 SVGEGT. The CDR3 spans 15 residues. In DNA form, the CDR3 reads TGTGCCAGCAGTTACCCGAAGCGGGGGACAGATACGCAGTATTTT. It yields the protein CASSYPKRGTDTQYF.

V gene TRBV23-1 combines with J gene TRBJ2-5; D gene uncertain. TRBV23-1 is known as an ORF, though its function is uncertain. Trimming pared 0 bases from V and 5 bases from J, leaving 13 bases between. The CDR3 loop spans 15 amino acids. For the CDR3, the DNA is TGCGCCAGCAGTCAATCAAGAGGCCAGAGGGAGACCCAGTACTTC. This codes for CASSQSRGQRETQYF.

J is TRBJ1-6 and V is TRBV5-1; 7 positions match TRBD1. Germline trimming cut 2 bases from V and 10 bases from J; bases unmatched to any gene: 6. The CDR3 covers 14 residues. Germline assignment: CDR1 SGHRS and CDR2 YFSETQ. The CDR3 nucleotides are TGCGCCAGCAGCTTCGGACAGGCCGAATCACCCCTCCACTTT. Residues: CASSFGQAESPLHF.